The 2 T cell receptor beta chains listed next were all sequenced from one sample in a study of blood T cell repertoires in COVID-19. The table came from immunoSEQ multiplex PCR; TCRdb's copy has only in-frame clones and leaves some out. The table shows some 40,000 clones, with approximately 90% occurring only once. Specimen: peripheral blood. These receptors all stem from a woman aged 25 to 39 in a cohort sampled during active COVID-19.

The CDR3 spells CASRSSGPSYEQYF. CDR3 in DNA: TGTGCCAGCAGGTCTAGCGGGCCCTCCTACGAGCAGTACTTC. The chain couples TRBV28 to TRBJ2-7, with 8 bases matching TRBD2. CDR3 length: 14 residues. V shed 6 bases and J 0 bases; nucleotides not matched to a gene: 4. Germline CDR1 and CDR2: MDHEN and SYDVKM.

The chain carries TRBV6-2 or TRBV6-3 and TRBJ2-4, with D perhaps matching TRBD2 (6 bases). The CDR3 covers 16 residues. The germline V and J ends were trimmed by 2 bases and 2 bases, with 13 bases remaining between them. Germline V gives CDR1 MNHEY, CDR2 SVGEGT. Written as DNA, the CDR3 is TGTGCCAGCAGTTACGAGGTGGGGGGTACCAAAAACATTCAGTACTTC. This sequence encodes CASSYEVGGTKNIQYF.